This is a list of T cell receptor beta chains from one sample in a study of cytomegalovirus exposure and HLA in healthy donors. Profiled with immunoSEQ multiplex PCR; TCRdb holds only in-frame clones, not every one. This table has 150,000 to 200,000 clones, approximately 71% appearing once. Input material: PBMCs. These receptors came from a middle-aged woman in good health and CMV-seropositive. Both conserved end residues are part of each CDR3. Fields, in order: clone size, J gene, D gene, V gene, CDR3 DNA, CDR3 protein. The D gene is left open where the match is weak. Rows may omit the clone size; those that give it use once, few, many or a size class.

.,TRBJ1-3,TRBD1,TRBV18,TGTGCCAGCTCTAAGACAGGGTCGGGAAACACCATATATTTT,CASSKTGSGNTIYF
.,TRBJ1-5,.,TRBV6-1,TGTGCCAGCAGTTCCCAGGGCGCCAATCAGCCCCAGCATTTT,CASSSQGANQPQHF
.,TRBJ2-2,.,TRBV2,TGTGCCAGCGGGGCAGGGGCGAACACCGGGGAGCTGTTTTTT,CASGAGANTGELFF
.,TRBJ2-3,.,TRBV9,TGTGCCAGCAGCGTAGAAGCTAGCGAGACTTACACAGATACGCAGTATTTT,CASSVEASETYTDTQYF
.,TRBJ2-7,TRBD1,TRBV5-1,TGCGCCAGCAGCCGCGACAGGGGCGAGCAGTACTTC,CASSRDRGEQYF
.,TRBJ2-7,TRBD1,TRBV6-5,TGTGCCAGCAGTTACTCGACCGGGACAGGGGTTGGGGAGCAGTACTTC,CASSYSTGTGVGEQYF
.,TRBJ2-5,.,TRBV11-2,TGTGCCAGCAGCCGACCTTTGGGGAGCCAAGAGACCCAGTACTTC,CASSRPLGSQETQYF
.,TRBJ2-7,TRBD2,TRBV28,TGTGCCAGCAGTTTGTTGACGGCGGGAGGCTACGAGCAGTACTTC,CASSLLTAGGYEQYF
once,TRBJ2-1,.,TRBV10-3,TGTGCCATCAGTGAGGGCAGCCAGGGGTTCTTC,CAISEGSQGFF
few,TRBJ2-5,.,TRBV5-4,TGTGCCAGCAGCCGTGCGGCGAGCCAAGAGACCCAGTACTTC,CASSRAASQETQYF
.,TRBJ1-1,.,TRBV7-9,TGTGCCAGCAGCTCTGGGTACGCGGACACTGAAGCCTTCTTT,CASSSGYADTEAFF
once,TRBJ2-5,.,TRBV30,TGTGCCTGGAGACTCGGTCGTGAGCAGTACTTC,CAWRLGREQYF
few,TRBJ2-3,.,TRBV19,TGTGCCAGTAGTAGCGGGAGCACAGATACGCAGTATTTT,CASSSGSTDTQYF
.,TRBJ1-1,.,TRBV5-4,TGTGCCAGCAGCTTACGGGGGGATGGGACTGAAGCTTTCTTT,CASSLRGDGTEAFF
.,TRBJ2-7,.,TRBV28,TGTGCCAGCAGTTTAGGGCCCCGGCTCTCCTACGAGCAGTACTTC,CASSLGPRLSYEQYF
few,TRBJ2-4,TRBD1,TRBV19,TGTGCCAGTAGTCTTCGACAGGGGGTACGAAACATTCAGTACTTC,CASSLRQGVRNIQYF
.,TRBJ1-3,.,TRBV6-5,TGTGCCAGCAGTTACCTGGGCCAGGGCGACGGAAACACCATATATTTT,CASSYLGQGDGNTIYF
.,TRBJ2-1,.,TRBV6-1,TGTGCCAGCAGTGATCAGGGGTTCGGTGAGCAGTTCTTC,CASSDQGFGEQFF
once,TRBJ1-4,.,TRBV4-1,TGCGCCAGCAGCCAAGGTCGGACAGACCAGTTTAATGAAAAACTGTTTTTT,CASSQGRTDQFNEKLFF
.,TRBJ1-1,TRBD1,TRBV28,TGTGCCAGCACCCCACAACCGGGACAGGGGGCGACCGAAGCTTTCTTT,CASTPQPGQGATEAFF
.,TRBJ2-1,.,TRBV11-2,TGTGCCAGCAGCTTATCCTTGCACTTGAAGTTCTTC,CASSLSLHLKFF
.,TRBJ1-2,TRBD1,TRBV28,TGTGCCAGCAGCTGGGGACAGTATGGCTACACCTTC,CASSWGQYGYTF
.,TRBJ2-3,.,TRBV11-2,TGTGCCAGCAGCCGAAGACAGGGCTCCTTAGTCGCGGGGGATACGCAGTATTTT,CASSRRQGSLVAGDTQYF
once,TRBJ2-1,TRBD1,TRBV5-1,TGCGCCAGCAGCTCAACAGGGGGCGCCCACAATGAGCAGTTCTTC,CASSSTGGAHNEQFF
.,TRBJ1-2,TRBD1,TRBV14,TGTGCCAGCAGCCCCCCCAGGACAGGCCCCATCTGGCGGGGCTACACCTTC,CASSPPRTGPIWRGYTF
.,TRBJ1-1,.,TRBV18,TGTGCCAGCTCACCCAGGGTGGGCACTGAAGCTTTCTTT,CASSPRVGTEAFF
.,TRBJ2-2,TRBD2,TRBV7-3,TGTGCCAGCAACATCTTACAGGGACTAGCGGGAGAGGGAACCGGGGAGCTGTTTTTT,CASNILQGLAGEGTGELFF
.,TRBJ2-2,TRBD2,TRBV4-2,TGTGCCAGCAGCCAAGATCCAGAGACTAGCGGACGGGCCGGGGAGCTGTTTTTT,CASSQDPETSGRAGELFF
.,TRBJ2-7,TRBD2,TRBV28,TGTGCCAGCAGTTTATGGGGGCGGGGGGGCGAGCAGTACTTC,CASSLWGRGGEQYF
.,TRBJ2-3,TRBD2,TRBV27,TGTGCCAGCAGTCATGGACTAGCGGGCTTCACAGATACGCAGTATTTT,CASSHGLAGFTDTQYF
.,TRBJ2-3,TRBD2,TRBV4-2,TGTGCCAGCAGCCATCCTCCGGGACTAGCGGGAGTGGAGGGGACAGATACGCAGTATTTT,CASSHPPGLAGVEGTDTQYF
.,TRBJ2-3,.,TRBV5-1,TGCGCCAGCAGCTCCGGGGGAAACACAGATACGCAGTATTTT,CASSSGGNTDTQYF
.,TRBJ2-2,TRBD1,TRBV5-4,TGTGCCAGCAGCTTGGATGGACAGGGTAACACCGGGGAGCTGTTTTTT,CASSLDGQGNTGELFF
.,TRBJ1-5,TRBD1,TRBV10-2,TGCGCCAGCAGTGCCCAAGGGACAGGGACTAGCAATCAGCCCCAGCATTTT,CASSAQGTGTSNQPQHF
.,TRBJ2-1,.,TRBV7-3,TGTGCCAGCAGCCTAGCGACCAGCTCCTACAATGAGCAGTTCTTC,CASSLATSSYNEQFF
.,TRBJ2-1,TRBD2,TRBV10-3,TGTGCCATCAGCCAGACTAGCGGGATTGAACATGAGCAGTTCTTC,CAISQTSGIEHEQFF
.,TRBJ2-3,.,TRBV5-6,TGTGCCAGCAGCTTCGGCGGGACCAGCACAGATACGCAGTATTTT,CASSFGGTSTDTQYF
.,TRBJ2-2,.,TRBV6-6,TGTGCCAGCAGTTGGGGCAAGAACACCGGGGAGCTGTTTTTT,CASSWGKNTGELFF
few,TRBJ2-5,TRBD2,TRBV27,TGTGCCAGCAGTTCCCCCCCCCTAGCGGGAGTGGTCGAGACCCAGTACTTC,CASSSPPLAGVVETQYF
once,TRBJ1-5,TRBD1,TRBV7-3,TGTGCCAGCAGCTTGGCCCCCGACGACAGGGGAAAATATCAGCCCCAGCATTTT,CASSLAPDDRGKYQPQHF
.,TRBJ2-5,TRBD2,TRBV11-1,TGTGCCAGCAGCTCTTCCGCGGGAGTTCAGGAGACCCAGTACTTC,CASSSSAGVQETQYF
.,TRBJ1-2,.,TRBV6-1,TGTGCCAGCAGTGAAGAAATTGGGACAATAGGACGGGGCTACACCTTC,CASSEEIGTIGRGYTF
.,TRBJ2-7,TRBD1,TRBV30,TGTGCCTGGAGATCGGGACAGCCGGGCTCCTACGAGCAGTACTTC,CAWRSGQPGSYEQYF
.,TRBJ2-1,.,TRBV7-2,TGTGCCAGCAGCTTAGGTGACTATTTCAATGAGCAGTTCTTC,CASSLGDYFNEQFF
.,TRBJ1-5,.,TRBV28,TGTGCCACCCTGGAGGGCAATCAGCCCCAGCATTTT,CATLEGNQPQHF
.,TRBJ2-3,.,TRBV5-1,TGCGCCAGCAGCTTGAGCAGGGGCGGCACAGATACGCAGTATTTT,CASSLSRGGTDTQYF
.,TRBJ2-7,.,TRBV4-1,TGCGCCAGCAGCCAAGGTATGACCGGGACAACTGCTTACGAGCAGTACTTC,CASSQGMTGTTAYEQYF
.,TRBJ2-1,.,TRBV27,TGTGCCAGCAGCCCCACCAGGGCCCACAATGAGCAGTTCTTC,CASSPTRAHNEQFF
.,TRBJ2-5,.,TRBV7-2,TGTGCCAGCAGCTCTAAGACTCTAGGAGTTCAAGAGACCCAGTACTTC,CASSSKTLGVQETQYF
.,TRBJ2-7,TRBD2,TRBV11-2,TGTGCCACCAGACCCGCGGGAGGTGCCTACGAGCAGTACTTC,CATRPAGGAYEQYF
.,TRBJ2-7,.,TRBV6-5,TGTGCCAGCAAGGAGGGCTTCTCCTACGAGCAGTACTTC,CASKEGFSYEQYF
few,TRBJ1-5,TRBD1,TRBV4-1,TGCGCCAGCAGCCAACTGTGGGGCGGGACAGAAGATTATAGCAATCAGCCCCAGCATTTT,CASSQLWGGTEDYSNQPQHF
once,TRBJ2-3,TRBD2,TRBV29-1,TGCAGCGTTGAGGTGCGCAGCGGGAGGGCGGATACGCAGTATTTT,CSVEVRSGRADTQYF
.,TRBJ2-2,.,TRBV4-3,TGCGCCAGCAGCCAAGTGAACGGAGGTGGCACCGGGGAGCTGTTTTTT,CASSQVNGGGTGELFF
.,TRBJ2-7,TRBD1,TRBV4-3,TGCGCCAGCAGCCAAGAGGAACAGGACAGGGGAGGCTACGAGCAGTACTTC,CASSQEEQDRGGYEQYF
.,TRBJ2-7,.,TRBV28,TGTGCCAGCCAGACGGAGGGGGCGCGGTCCTACGAGCAGTACTTC,CASQTEGARSYEQYF
.,TRBJ2-6,.,TRBV27,TGTGCCAGCAGTTTGGCAGGCCTCGGGGCCAACGTCCTGACTTTC,CASSLAGLGANVLTF
few,TRBJ2-7,.,TRBV7-2,TGTGCCAGCAGCCCGGGGACATTCTCCTACGAGCAGTACTTC,CASSPGTFSYEQYF
.,TRBJ1-3,.,TRBV28,TGTGCCAGCAGTTTATATTTCAGCTCTGGAAACACCATATATTTT,CASSLYFSSGNTIYF